This TCR beta chain was observed in a study of blood T cell repertoires in COVID-19. Whole-study context: The samples span acute and convalescent COVID-19 from the United States, Italy and Spain.

The Seattle patients joined while their infection was active and were tracked longitudinally afterward. Generated by immunoSEQ multiplex PCR, the TCRdb table keeps only in-frame clones and is missing some. The sample records fewer than 150,000 clones, roughly 90% being singletons. With 5 bases clipped from V and 6 bases from J, the junction kept 15 bases outside the gene matches. There are 16 residues in the CDR3. CDR1 and CDR2 from the germline V gene are KGHSH and LQKENI. The chain employs TRBV18 and TRBJ1-2; 7 positions match TRBD1. The source is an older woman with COVID-19, enrolled during active disease. The sequenced material came from peripheral blood. CDR3 loop: CASSAFTGVARDGYTF. Here the CDR3 DNA reads TGTGCCAGCTCAGCTTTCACAGGGGTCGCCCGGGATGGCTACACCTTC.